The present T cell receptor (beta chain) was sequenced within a study of control samples from healthy donors and cancer patients. CDR1 is MNHEY, CDR2 SVGAGI, per germline. This CDR3 contains 14 residues. V dropped 6 bases and J dropped 4 bases, with 12 bases sitting between them. TCRdb's copy holds only in-frame clones and misses some; the assay was immunoSEQ multiplex PCR. The sample has some 170,000 clones, around 94% seen once. Sequencing input: PBMCs. The clonotype was recovered from a man in his 60s with colorectal cancer. V and J are TRBV6-5 and TRBJ2-2; D remains ambiguous. The CDR3 region is CASRSRVGTGELFF. The CDR3 DNA reads as TGTGCCAGCAGAAGCCGGGTGGGCACCGGGGAGCTGTTTTTT.